The 21 T cell receptor beta chains reported below all come from one sample, sequenced in a study of blood T cell repertoires in COVID-19. Sequencing was performed with immunoSEQ multiplex PCR; in TCRdb, only in-frame clones are kept and a portion is missing. This sample has about 170,000 clones, with approximately 86% found just once. Material: peripheral blood. Receptors originate from a woman aged 80 or over with COVID-19, enrolled during active disease.

The chain combines TRBV28 with TRBJ2-5; 7 bases are shared with TRBD2. CDR1 and CDR2 (germline): MDHEN, SYDVKM. The V and J ends lost 5 bases and 1 base, in that order; junction bases with no gene match: 7. The CDR3 is 15 amino acids. This CDR3 is CASSRRTGGQETQYF. CDR3 nucleotide sequence: TGTGCCAGCAGTCGGCGGACGGGGGGCCAAGAGACCCAGTACTTC.

The chain carries TRBV7-9 and TRBJ2-5, with a tentative D call TRBD2 (6 bases). The CDR3 totals 16 residues. Trimming took 1 base from V and 4 from J, leaving 16 bases between them. The germline CDR1 and CDR2 sequences are SEHNR and FQNEAQ (reference sequence). CDR3 amino acids: CASSLGVSSGVETQYF. For the CDR3, the DNA is TGTGCCAGCAGCTTAGGAGTGAGTAGCGGTGTAGAGACCCAGTACTTC.

The chain carries TRBV29-1 and TRBJ1-1, with a weak D call TRBD1 (5 bases). Between the trimmed V and J ends, which lost 6 bases and 8 bases, there was a span of 10 bases. The CDR3 has 10 amino acids. Germline assignment: CDR1 SQVTM and CDR2 ANQGSEA. CDR3 nucleotide sequence: TGCAGCGTAGGGGCAGTAGAAGCTTTCTTT. Its translation is CSVGAVEAFF.

The V gene is TRBV6-5, the J gene TRBJ1-4; D perhaps matches TRBD1 (5 bases). Trimming cost V 11 bases and J 5 bases, with 12 bases left between them. CDR3 length equals 12 residues. Germline V gives CDR1 MNHEY, CDR2 SVGAGI. The CDR3, as DNA: TGTGCCTCCTGGGGCCAGAATGAAAAACTGTTTTTT. Its translation: CASWGQNEKLFF.

As regards this clone: One end of the junction fails to match germline, which may point to a read error. V usage is TRBV7-7 and J usage is TRBJ2-2; TRBD1 agrees at 7 bases. CDR1 and CDR2 from the germline V gene are SSHAT and FNYEAQ (reference sequence). The CDR3 is 16 amino acids. The DNA of the CDR3 is TGTGCTAGCAGCTTAAACAGGGGCGCAAACACCGGGGAGCTGTTTTTT. Protein sequence: CASSLNRGANTGELFF.

The CDR3: CASSNRDGRYTEAFF. CDR3 DNA: TGTGCCAGCAGCAACAGGGACGGCCGCTACACTGAAGCTTTCTTT. This chain joins TRBV3-1 (or the pseudogene TRBV3-2) and TRBJ1-1; perhaps TRBD1 as D (6 bases). V gave up 5 bases and J gave up 3 bases, with 16 bases separating them. The CDR3 loop spans 15 amino acids. CDR1 is LGHDT and CDR2 is YNNKEL in the germline V gene (reference sequence).

V gene TRBV3-1 (or the pseudogene TRBV3-2) combines with J gene TRBJ2-5, with TRBD1 matching over 9 bases. The V gene's germline CDR1 is LGHDT and CDR2 YNNKEL (reference sequence). V lost 4 bases to trimming and J lost 2 bases; unmatched junction nucleotides: 5. The CDR3 covers 15 residues. The CDR3: CASSLLGQGQETQYF. The CDR3 DNA is TGTGCCAGCAGCCTCCTGGGACAGGGTCAAGAGACCCAGTACTTC.

The V gene is TRBV5-4, the J gene TRBJ2-3; D ambiguous. Germline CDR1 is SGHNT and CDR2 is YYREEE (reference sequence). V shed 4 bases and J shed 3 bases, with 15 bases lying between them. This CDR3 has 15 residues. The CDR3 DNA is TGTGCCAGCAGCCGATCCGGGTCCACAACAGATACGCAGTATTTT. It codes for CASSRSGSTTDTQYF. Full variable domain (remainder filled in from reference TRBV5-4 and TRBJ2-3): ETGVTQSPTHLIKTRGQQVTLRCSSQSGHNTVSWYQQALGQGPQFIFQYYREEENGRGNFPPRFSGLQFPNYSSELNVNALELDDSALYLCASSRSGSTTDTQYFGPGTRLTVL.

J is TRBJ1-5 and V is TRBV10-3; the D is unclear. Germline V gene data show CDR1 as ENHRY and CDR2 as SYGVKD. This CDR3 spans 16 amino acids. Trimming pared 0 bases from V and 4 bases from J, leaving 13 bases between. The CDR3 region is CAISESNPSGNQPQHF. The CDR3 DNA reads as TGTGCCATCAGTGAGTCTAATCCCAGCGGTAATCAGCCCCAGCATTTT.

V usage is TRBV7-2 and J usage is TRBJ1-2; D is perhaps TRBD1 (5 bases). There are 12 residues in the CDR3. V was shortened by 5 bases and J by 6 bases, with 10 bases between the two germline ends. Germline V gives CDR1 SGHTA, CDR2 FQGNSA. CDR3 nucleotide sequence: TGTGCCAGCAGCAACCCCAGGGATGGCTACACCTTC. Its protein is CASSNPRDGYTF.

The rearrangement links TRBV7-3 to TRBJ2-3, with no clear D. V gave up 5 bases and J gave up 0 bases, with 9 bases separating them. Germline values: CDR1 SGHTA, CDR2 FQGTGA. The CDR3 is 14 amino acids. CDR3 in DNA: TGTGCCAGCAGCCCCTTAGCTAGCACAGATACGCAGTATTTT. Encoded protein: CASSPLASTDTQYF.

This clone has only a few counts. The chain combines TRBV28 with TRBJ1-5; 11 bases line up with TRBD1. The germline V gene has CDR1 MDHEN and CDR2 SYDVKM. The ends lost 3 bases at V and 6 bases at J; junction bases unmatched: 4. This CDR3 region has 15 residues. The DNA of the CDR3 is TGTGCCAGCAGTTTTCTCGGGACAGGGGGTCAGCCCCAGCATTTT. Translating gives CASSFLGTGGQPQHF. Using reference TRBV28 and TRBJ1-5 for the parts outside the CDR3, the full variable domain is DVKVTQSSRYLVKRTGEKVFLECVQDMDHENMFWYRQDPGLGLRLIYFSYDVKMKEKGDIPEGYSVSREKKERFSLILESASTNQTSMYLCASSFLGTGGQPQHFGDGTRLSIL.

The gene calls are TRBV6-1 and TRBJ1-3; D is unresolved. The V gene lost 2 bases and the J gene lost 0 bases, with 11 bases spanning the gap. CDR1 MNHNS and CDR2 SASEGT come from the germline V gene. The length of the CDR3 is 16 residues. For the CDR3, the DNA is TGTGCCAGCAGTGAACACAGTCAGAGCTCTGGAAACACCATATATTTT. It translates to CASSEHSQSSGNTIYF.

This clone was observed a single time. The J gene is TRBJ1-6, the V gene TRBV5-6; D is unresolved. V was pared by 5 bases and J by 11 bases, with 17 bases between. The CDR3 contains 14 residues. Germline loops: CDR1 SGHDT, CDR2 YYEEEE. The CDR3 DNA is TGTGCCAGCAGTCCGCCCCGTCGGGGAACACCCCTCCACTTT. This gives the protein CASSPPRRGTPLHF.

The gene calls are TRBV28 and TRBJ1-5; 9 bases line up with TRBD1. The CDR3 is 16 residues long. V shed 6 bases and J 3 bases; nucleotides not matched to a gene: 9. CDR1 and CDR2 from the germline V gene are MDHEN and SYDVKM. For the CDR3, the DNA is TGTGCCAGCAGCCCTATAAGGACAGGGGTCAATCAGCCCCAGCATTTT. Translated, it gives CASSPIRTGVNQPQHF.

This chain connects TRBV5-8 to TRBJ1-3; TRBD1 might be the D (5 bases). The germline V gene has CDR1 SGHTS and CDR2 YDEGEE. The germline V and J ends were trimmed by 0 bases and 4 bases, with 14 bases remaining between them. CDR3 size: 16 residues. The CDR3 reads CASSLVAGYYGNTIYF. Here the CDR3 DNA reads TGTGCCAGCAGCTTGGTGGCAGGGTATTACGGAAACACCATATATTTT.

The J gene is TRBJ2-3, the V gene TRBV11-3; 9 bases fit TRBD1. The germline CDR1 and CDR2 sequences are SGHNT and YENEEA. CDR3 length: 15 residues. J gave up 0 bases and V 5 bases, and 3 bases lay outside the gene matches. The CDR3: CASSPGTGSTDTQYF. The DNA for the CDR3 is TGTGCCAGCAGCCCAGGGACAGGGAGCACAGATACGCAGTATTTT.

The J gene is TRBJ2-2, the V gene TRBV10-3; TRBD1 agrees at 7 bases. Germline V gene lookup returns CDR1 ENHRY and CDR2 SYGVKD. The CDR3 is made up of 15 amino acids. The V gene end was trimmed by 7 bases and the J gene end by 3 bases; junction bases not matched to a gene: 8. Written as DNA, the CDR3 is TGTGCCATCAACAACGACAGGGACCACACCGGGGAGCTGTTTTTT. Translation: CAINNDRDHTGELFF.

The chain carries TRBV3-1 (or the pseudogene TRBV3-2) and TRBJ1-6; D might be TRBD1 (5 bases). This CDR3 region has 16 residues. The V and J ends lost 5 bases and 5 bases respectively, with 16 bases between them. Germline V gives CDR1 LGHDT, CDR2 YNNKEL (reference sequence). This chain's CDR3 is CASSEGFWGDNSPLHF. CDR3 bases: TGTGCCAGCAGCGAAGGGTTCTGGGGCGATAATTCACCCCTCCACTTT.

The V gene is TRBV5-4, the J gene TRBJ1-1; possible D gene TRBD1, 6 bases. Germline CDR1 and CDR2: SGHNT and YYREEE (reference sequence). The ends were cut back, 2 bases at V and 1 base at J, with 12 bases in the middle. The CDR3 has 15 amino acids. The chain's CDR3 is CASSLPSRGNTEAFF. The CDR3 DNA follows: TGTGCCAGCAGCTTACCCAGCAGGGGGAACACTGAAGCTTTCTTT.

CDR3 nucleotides: TGTGCCAGCAGCAGGACAGGGTTCAGGTCACCCCTCCACTTT. Residues: CASSRTGFRSPLHF. V usage is TRBV5-6 and J usage is TRBJ1-6; 8 nucleotides align to TRBD1. V was pared by 4 bases and J by 10 bases, with 7 bases of the junction left unmatched. The CDR3 contains 14 residues. In germline, CDR1 is SGHDT, CDR2 YYEEEE.